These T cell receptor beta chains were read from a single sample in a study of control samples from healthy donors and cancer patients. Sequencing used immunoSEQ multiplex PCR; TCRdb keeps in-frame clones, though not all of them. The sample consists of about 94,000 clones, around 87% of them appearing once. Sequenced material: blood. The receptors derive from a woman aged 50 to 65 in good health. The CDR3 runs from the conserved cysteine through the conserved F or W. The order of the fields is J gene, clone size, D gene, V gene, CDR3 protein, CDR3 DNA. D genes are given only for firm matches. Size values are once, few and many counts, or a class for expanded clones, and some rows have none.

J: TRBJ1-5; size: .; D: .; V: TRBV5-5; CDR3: CASSSLTGQNQPQHF; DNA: TGTGCCAGCAGCTCGTTGACAGGACAGAATCAGCCCCAGCATTTT
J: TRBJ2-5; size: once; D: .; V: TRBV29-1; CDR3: CSVERPSQETQYF; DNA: TGCAGCGTCGAAAGGCCCTCCCAAGAGACCCAGTACTTC
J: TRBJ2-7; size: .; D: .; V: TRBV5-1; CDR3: CASSLVVDYEQYF; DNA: TGCGCCAGCAGCTTGGTAGTGGACTACGAGCAGTACTTC
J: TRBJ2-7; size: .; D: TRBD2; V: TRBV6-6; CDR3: CASMSTSDSYEQYF; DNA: TGTGCCAGCATGTCCACTAGCGACTCCTACGAGCAGTACTTC
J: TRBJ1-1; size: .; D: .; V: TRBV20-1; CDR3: CSASQPFGVNTEAFF; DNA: TGCAGTGCTAGTCAACCTTTCGGGGTGAACACTGAAGCTTTCTTT
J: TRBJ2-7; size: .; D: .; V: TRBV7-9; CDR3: CASSSHRGPPYEQYF; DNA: TGTGCCAGCAGCTCACACCGGGGGCCTCCCTACGAGCAGTACTTC
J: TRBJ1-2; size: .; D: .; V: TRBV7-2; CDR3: CASSLGFRGFYYGYTF; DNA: TGTGCCAGCAGCTTAGGGTTCAGGGGATTTTACTATGGCTACACCTTC
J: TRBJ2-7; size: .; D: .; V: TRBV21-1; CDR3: CASSPLGQANSYEQYF; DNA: TGTGCCAGCAGCCCCCTCGGGCAGGCCAACTCCTACGAGCAGTACTTC
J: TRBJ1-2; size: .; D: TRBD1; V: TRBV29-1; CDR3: CSVETGDAYGYTF; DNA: TGCAGCGTTGAGACAGGGGACGCCTATGGCTACACCTTC
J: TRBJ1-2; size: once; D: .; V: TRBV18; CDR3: CASSPKLGGDYGYTF; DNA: TGTGCCAGCTCACCAAAATTGGGGGGAGACTATGGCTACACCTTC
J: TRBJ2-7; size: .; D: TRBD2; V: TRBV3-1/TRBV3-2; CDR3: CASSQDRLAGGPRYEQYF; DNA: TGTGCCAGCAGCCAAGACCGACTAGCGGGAGGGCCCCGGTACGAGCAGTACTTC
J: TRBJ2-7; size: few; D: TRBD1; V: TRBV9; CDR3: CASSEGAASSYEQYF; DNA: TGTGCCAGCAGCGAGGGGGCGGCGTCTTCCTACGAGCAGTACTTC
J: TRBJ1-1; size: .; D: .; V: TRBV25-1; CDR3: CASSEGGKGAVEAFF; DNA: TGTGCCAGCAGTGAAGGGGGTAAGGGCGCCGTTGAAGCTTTCTTT
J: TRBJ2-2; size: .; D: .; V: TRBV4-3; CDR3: CASSQAGDAGELFF; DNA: TGCGCCAGCAGCCAGGCTGGGGATGCCGGGGAGCTGTTTTTT
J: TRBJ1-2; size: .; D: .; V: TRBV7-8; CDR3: CASRVATGRNYGYTF; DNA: TGTGCCAGCCGGGTAGCGACAGGCCGAAACTATGGCTACACCTTC
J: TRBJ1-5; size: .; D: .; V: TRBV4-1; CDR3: CASSQLGGPRGNQPQHF; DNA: TGCGCCAGCAGCCAACTAGGAGGACCCAGGGGCAATCAGCCCCAGCATTTT
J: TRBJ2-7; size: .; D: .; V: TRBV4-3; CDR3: CASSFSNLRGYEQYF; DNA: TGCGCCAGCAGTTTTTCTAACCTTCGGGGTTACGAGCAGTACTTC
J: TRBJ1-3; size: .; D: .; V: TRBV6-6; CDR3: CASSRDRTSIYSGNTIYF; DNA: TGTGCCAGCAGTCGGGATCGGACAAGCATATACTCTGGAAACACCATATATTTT
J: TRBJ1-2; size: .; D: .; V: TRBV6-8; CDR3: CARRGDTCYGYTF; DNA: TGTGCCAGGAGGGGGGACACCTGCTATGGCTACACCTTC